This is a list of T cell receptor beta chains from one sample in a study of T-cell memory formation after mild COVID-19. TCRdb re-analysed the 5' RACE reads in MiXCR, keeping a single row per CDR3 protein. Here the sample spans 350,000 to 450,000 distinct CDR3 sequences, around 20% being singletons. Sequenced material: PBMCs or a T cell subset sorted from them (not recorded which). The receptors shown here come from an adult woman who had mild COVID-19 (a few samples of this study predate the infection). Cell type and time point are not known. Both conserved end residues are part of each CDR3. A D gene is named only where the DNA matches it firmly. Clone size is given for some rows only: seen once, a few or many times, or a class if the clone is expanded.

CSVRGSYEQYF	TGCAGCGTTAGGGGCTCCTACGAGCAGTACTTC	-	-	TRBV29-1	TRBJ2-7
CASSLSSGYNNQPQHF	TGTGCCAGCAGTTTATCCTCCGGGTATAACAATCAGCCCCAGCATTTT	few	-	TRBV27	TRBJ1-5
CSARDPAGGYNEQFF	TGCAGTGCTAGAGATCCGGCGGGGGGTTACAATGAGCAGTTCTTC	-	TRBD2	TRBV20-1	TRBJ2-1
CASSFRTSGSGETQYF	TGCGCCAGCAGCTTTAGGACTAGCGGGAGCGGGGAGACCCAGTACTTC	-	TRBD2	TRBV5-1	TRBJ2-5
CATSDPTGPYGYTF	TGTGCCACCAGTGATCCGACAGGGCCCTATGGCTACACCTTC	-	TRBD1	TRBV24-1	TRBJ1-2
CSASTPADYTF	TGCAGTGCTAGCACACCCGCCGACTACACCTTC	many	-	TRBV20-1	TRBJ1-2
CASSFGASVNEQYF	TGTGCCAGCAGTTTCGGGGCTTCGGTCAACGAGCAGTACTTC	few	-	TRBV27	TRBJ2-7
CASSQGAGVGYEQYF	TGTGCCAGCAGCCAAGGGGCGGGAGTGGGCTACGAGCAGTACTTC	few	TRBD2	TRBV4-2	TRBJ2-7
CSVAGQGAPGDTQYF	TGCAGCGTTGCGGGACAGGGGGCGCCCGGAGATACGCAGTATTTT	few	TRBD1	TRBV29-1	TRBJ2-3
CASSVGFGTSGGLFSYNEQFF	TGTGCCAGCAGCGTAGGATTTGGGACTAGCGGGGGCCTCTTCTCCTACAATGAGCAGTTCTTC	few	TRBD2	TRBV9	TRBJ2-1
CASSLGTSVTYEQYF	TGCGCCAGCAGCCTTGGGACTAGCGTTACCTACGAGCAGTACTTC	-	TRBD2	TRBV4-3	TRBJ2-7
CASSLGSSYEQFF	TGCGCCAGCAGCTTGGGATCCAGCTATGAGCAGTTCTTC	-	-	TRBV5-1	TRBJ2-1
CAISGNFNYEQYF	TGTGCCATCAGTGGGAACTTCAACTACGAGCAGTACTTC	-	-	TRBV10-3	TRBJ2-7
CAISDSTGFYGYTF	TGTGCCATCAGTGACTCCACAGGATTCTATGGCTACACCTTC	few	-	TRBV10-3	TRBJ1-2
CASSQAPSGVQETQYF	TGTGCCAGCAGCCAAGCGCCTAGCGGGGTACAAGAGACCCAGTACTTC	-	TRBD2	TRBV3-1	TRBJ2-5
CASSYSIMRKTEAFF	TGTGCCAGCAGTTACTCGATTATGAGGAAGACTGAAGCTTTCTTT	few	-	TRBV6-5	TRBJ1-1
CASSPPANVGEAFF	TGTGCCAGCAGCCCCCCCGCCAACGTCGGTGAAGCTTTCTTT	few	-	TRBV7-9	TRBJ1-1
CASRRGVNYGYTF	TGTGCCAGCCGCAGGGGGGTCAACTATGGCTACACCTTC	few	TRBD1	TRBV6-1	TRBJ1-2
CASSFSPDLEQYF	TGCGCCAGCAGCTTTTCTCCGGATTTAGAGCAGTACTTC	-	-	TRBV5-1	TRBJ2-7
CALRRDTGELFF	TGTGCCCTACGTCGGGACACCGGGGAGCTGTTTTTT	-	-	TRBV10-3	TRBJ2-2
CAWSPTGTYEQYF	TGTGCCTGGTCCCCCACAGGGACCTACGAGCAGTACTTC	-	-	TRBV30	TRBJ2-7
CASSQAATGELFF	TGTGCCAGCAGCCAAGCGGCTACCGGGGAGCTGTTTTTT	-	-	TRBV3-1	TRBJ2-2
CASSPGTSLFF	TGTGCCAGCAGCCCCGGGACTAGTTTGTTCTTC	few	TRBD2	TRBV9	TRBJ2-1
CAITGNSAYEQYF	TGTGCCATCACGGGCAACAGCGCCTACGAGCAGTACTTC	few	-	TRBV10-3	TRBJ2-7
CASTLAIPGTDTQYF	TGCGCCAGCACCCTCGCGATTCCTGGCACAGATACGCAGTATTTT	few	-	TRBV5-1	TRBJ2-3
CASSLAAGGSTDTQYF	TGCGCCAGCAGCTTGGCAGCCGGGGGCAGCACAGATACGCAGTATTTT	few	-	TRBV5-1	TRBJ2-3
CASRTQGASNTGELFF	TGTGCCAGCAGAACACAGGGGGCTTCGAACACCGGGGAGCTGTTTTTT	many	TRBD1	TRBV12-3/TRBV12-4	TRBJ2-2
CASSPNSGQGSYNEQFF	TGTGCCAGCAGTCCCAACAGCGGACAGGGGTCCTACAATGAGCAGTTCTTC	few	TRBD1	TRBV27	TRBJ2-1
CASSLGLVLAGEQFF	TGTGCCAGCAGCTTAGGTCTGGTTCTAGCTGGCGAGCAGTTCTTC	many	-	TRBV11-1	TRBJ2-1
CASSLALALGRGYIQYF	TGTGCCAGCAGTTTAGCGCTCGCCCTAGGCAGGGGCTACATTCAGTACTTC	-	-	TRBV12-3/TRBV12-4	TRBJ2-4
CASSLATSGSWDEQYF	TGTGCCAGCAGCTTAGCTACTAGCGGGAGTTGGGACGAGCAGTACTTC	few	TRBD2	TRBV7-2	TRBJ2-7
CASSPRRGNYGYTF	TGTGCCAGCAGTCCCCGCCGGGGGAACTATGGCTACACCTTC	few	-	TRBV27	TRBJ1-2
CATSRGQGANQPQHF	TGTGCCACCAGCAGAGGGCAGGGGGCGAATCAGCCCCAGCATTTT	few	TRBD1	TRBV15	TRBJ1-5
CATQKSGIYTGELFF	TGTGCCACCCAAAAGAGCGGGATTTACACCGGGGAGCTGTTTTTT	-	TRBD2	TRBV24-1	TRBJ2-2
CASSLLTSSGYAYEQYF	TGTGCCAGCAGTTTACTTACCTCTAGCGGGTACGCCTACGAGCAGTACTTC	-	TRBD2	TRBV28	TRBJ2-7
CASSPTASWDTQYF	TGTGCCAGCAGCCCGACTGCCTCCTGGGATACGCAGTATTTT	-	-	TRBV9	TRBJ2-3
CSARTNEQYF	TGCAGTGCTAGAACCAACGAGCAGTACTTC	once	-	TRBV20-1	TRBJ2-7
CASSQEVHYEQFF	TGCGCCAGCAGCCAAGAAGTTCACTATGAGCAGTTCTTC	-	-	TRBV4-3	TRBJ2-1
CASSPDNINEQFF	TGTGCCAGCAGCCCCGACAATATCAATGAGCAGTTCTTC	few	-	TRBV7-3	TRBJ2-1
CATSRGWGQPQHF	TGTGCCACCAGCAGGGGATGGGGGCAGCCCCAGCATTTT	few	-	TRBV15	TRBJ1-5
CASTEGQGRQPQHF	TGTGCCAGCACCGAGGGACAGGGACGGCAGCCCCAGCATTTT	-	TRBD1	TRBV2	TRBJ1-5
CASSPLPSGSTDTQYF	TGTGCCAGCTCACCACTCCCTAGCGGTAGCACAGATACGCAGTATTTT	-	TRBD2	TRBV18	TRBJ2-3
CASSEGGQNSFKNTGELFF	TGTGCCAGCAGCGAGGGAGGACAGAATTCCTTCAAGAACACCGGGGAGCTGTTTTTT	few	-	TRBV9	TRBJ2-2
CASSYPPLEEQYF	TGTGCCAGCAGCTACCCGCCTTTGGAGGAGCAGTACTTC	few	-	TRBV6-6	TRBJ2-7
CASSQDTGVTEAFF	TGTGCCAGCAGCCAAGATACAGGGGTCACTGAAGCTTTCTTT	-	TRBD1	TRBV3-1	TRBJ1-1
CSASGWERSYEQYF	TGCAGTGCCAGTGGGTGGGAGAGGTCCTACGAGCAGTACTTC	few	-	TRBV20-1	TRBJ2-7
CASSQYDRHTEAFF	TGTGCCAGCAGCCAATACGACAGGCACACTGAAGCTTTCTTT	-	-	TRBV3-1	TRBJ1-1
CASSQARGNTIYF	TGTGCCAGCAGCCAAGCCAGGGGTAACACCATATATTTT	-	-	TRBV14	TRBJ1-3